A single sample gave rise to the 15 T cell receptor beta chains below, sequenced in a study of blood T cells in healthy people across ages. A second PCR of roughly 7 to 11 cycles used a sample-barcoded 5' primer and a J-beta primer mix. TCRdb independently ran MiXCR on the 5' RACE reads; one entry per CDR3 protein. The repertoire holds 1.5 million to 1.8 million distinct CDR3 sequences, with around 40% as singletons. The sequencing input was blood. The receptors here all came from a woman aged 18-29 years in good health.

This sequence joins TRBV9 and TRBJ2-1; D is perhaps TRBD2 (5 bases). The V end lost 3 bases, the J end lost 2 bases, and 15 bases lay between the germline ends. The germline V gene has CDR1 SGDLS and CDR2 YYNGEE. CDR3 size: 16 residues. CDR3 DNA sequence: TGTGCCAGCAGCGCCCAGAAGGGAGTCCCCTACAATGAGCAGTTCTTC. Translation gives CASSAQKGVPYNEQFF.

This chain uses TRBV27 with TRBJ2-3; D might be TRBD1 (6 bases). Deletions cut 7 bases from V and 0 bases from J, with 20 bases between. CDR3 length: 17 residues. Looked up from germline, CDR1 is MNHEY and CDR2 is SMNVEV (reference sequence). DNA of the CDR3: TGTGCCAGCACCTCGGGACACGGCTATGCTAGCACAGATACGCAGTATTTT. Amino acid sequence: CASTSGHGYASTDTQYF.

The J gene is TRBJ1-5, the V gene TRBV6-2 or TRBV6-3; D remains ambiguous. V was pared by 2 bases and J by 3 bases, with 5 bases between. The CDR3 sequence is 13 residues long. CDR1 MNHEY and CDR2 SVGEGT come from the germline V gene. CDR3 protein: CASSYRLNQPQHF. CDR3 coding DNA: TGTGCCAGCAGTTACAGACTCAATCAGCCCCAGCATTTT.

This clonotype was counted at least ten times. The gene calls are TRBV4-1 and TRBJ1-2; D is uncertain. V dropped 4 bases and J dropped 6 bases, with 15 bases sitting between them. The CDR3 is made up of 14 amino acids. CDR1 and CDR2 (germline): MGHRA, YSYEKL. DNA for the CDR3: TGCGCCAGCAGCCTGTCTACGTTACATGATGGCTACACCTTC. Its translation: CASSLSTLHDGYTF.

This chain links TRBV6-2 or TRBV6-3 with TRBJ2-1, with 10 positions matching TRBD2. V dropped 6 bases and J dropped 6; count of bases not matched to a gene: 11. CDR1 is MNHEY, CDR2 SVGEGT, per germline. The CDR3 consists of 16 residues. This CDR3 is CASSRPSGGELNEQFF. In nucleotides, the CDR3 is TGTGCCAGCAGCCGTCCCAGCGGGGGGGAACTCAATGAGCAGTTCTTC.

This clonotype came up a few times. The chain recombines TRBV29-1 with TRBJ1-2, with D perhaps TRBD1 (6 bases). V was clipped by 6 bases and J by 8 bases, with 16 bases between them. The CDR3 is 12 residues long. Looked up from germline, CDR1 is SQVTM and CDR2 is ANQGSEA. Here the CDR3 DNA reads TGCAGCGTATCACAGGGTCTGGGGGGCTACACCTTC. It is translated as CSVSQGLGGYTF.

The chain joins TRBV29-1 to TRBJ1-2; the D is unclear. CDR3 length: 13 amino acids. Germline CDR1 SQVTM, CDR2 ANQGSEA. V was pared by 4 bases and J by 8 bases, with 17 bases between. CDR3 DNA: TGCAGCGTTGGTGGTGGTGGGTATAAGGGCTACACCTTC. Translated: CSVGGGGYKGYTF.

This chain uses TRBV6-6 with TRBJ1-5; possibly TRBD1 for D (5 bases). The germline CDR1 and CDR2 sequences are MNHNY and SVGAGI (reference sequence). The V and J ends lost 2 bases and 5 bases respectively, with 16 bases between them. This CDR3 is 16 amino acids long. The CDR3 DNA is TGTGCCAGCAGTTACCAATTAGGCAGGGTCGATCAGCCCCAGCATTTT. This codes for CASSYQLGRVDQPQHF.

Here the CDR3 DNA reads TGCAGCGTTGAAGGACGGCACCAAGAGACCCAGTACTTC. Residues: CSVEGRHQETQYF. V is TRBV29-1 and J is TRBJ2-5; D uncertain. This CDR3 has 13 amino acids. Trimming removed 1 base at V and 0 bases at J, with 6 bases between. CDR1 is SQVTM and CDR2 is ANQGSEA in the germline V gene.

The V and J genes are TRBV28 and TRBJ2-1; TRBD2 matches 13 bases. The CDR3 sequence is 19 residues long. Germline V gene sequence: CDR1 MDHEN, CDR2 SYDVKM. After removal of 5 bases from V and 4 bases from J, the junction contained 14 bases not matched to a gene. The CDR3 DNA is TGTGCCAGCAGTCCGGGACTAGCGGGACATGCAACCTCATACAATGAGCAGTTCTTC. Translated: CASSPGLAGHATSYNEQFF.

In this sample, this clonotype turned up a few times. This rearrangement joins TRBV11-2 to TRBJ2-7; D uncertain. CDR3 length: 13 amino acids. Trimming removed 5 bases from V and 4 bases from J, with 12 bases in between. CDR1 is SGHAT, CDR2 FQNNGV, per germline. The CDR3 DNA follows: TGTGCCAGCAGCCGCGACCTCACGTACGAGCAGTACTTC. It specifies CASSRDLTYEQYF.

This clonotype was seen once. CDR3 DNA: TGTGCCAGCAGTTTAGGCAGGGGTAAGACCCAGTACTTC. Protein sequence: CASSLGRGKTQYF. J is TRBJ2-7 and V is TRBV27, with a possible D match to TRBD1 (6 bases). TRBJ2-5 explains the end of the DNA better; the J call may be wrong. The germline V gene encodes CDR1 MNHEY and CDR2 SMNVEV (reference sequence). The CDR3 covers 13 residues.

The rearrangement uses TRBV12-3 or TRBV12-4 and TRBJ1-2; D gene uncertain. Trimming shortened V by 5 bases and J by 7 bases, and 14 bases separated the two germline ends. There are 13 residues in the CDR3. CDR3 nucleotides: TGTGCCAGCAGTGTAATGACCCGCAGTGGCTACACCTTC. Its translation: CASSVMTRSGYTF.

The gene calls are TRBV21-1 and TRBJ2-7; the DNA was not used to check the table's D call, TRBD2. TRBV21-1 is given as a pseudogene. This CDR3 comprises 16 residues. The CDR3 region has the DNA TGTGCCAGCAGCAAATTCCGCCTAGCGTATAGCTACGAGCAGTACTTC. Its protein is CASSKFRLAYSYEQYF.

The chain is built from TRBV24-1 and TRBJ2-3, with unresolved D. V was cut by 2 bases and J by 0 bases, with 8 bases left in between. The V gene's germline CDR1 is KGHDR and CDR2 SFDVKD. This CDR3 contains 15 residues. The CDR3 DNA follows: TGTGCCACCAGTGATTGGACGCGAAGCACAGATACGCAGTATTTT. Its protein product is CATSDWTRSTDTQYF.